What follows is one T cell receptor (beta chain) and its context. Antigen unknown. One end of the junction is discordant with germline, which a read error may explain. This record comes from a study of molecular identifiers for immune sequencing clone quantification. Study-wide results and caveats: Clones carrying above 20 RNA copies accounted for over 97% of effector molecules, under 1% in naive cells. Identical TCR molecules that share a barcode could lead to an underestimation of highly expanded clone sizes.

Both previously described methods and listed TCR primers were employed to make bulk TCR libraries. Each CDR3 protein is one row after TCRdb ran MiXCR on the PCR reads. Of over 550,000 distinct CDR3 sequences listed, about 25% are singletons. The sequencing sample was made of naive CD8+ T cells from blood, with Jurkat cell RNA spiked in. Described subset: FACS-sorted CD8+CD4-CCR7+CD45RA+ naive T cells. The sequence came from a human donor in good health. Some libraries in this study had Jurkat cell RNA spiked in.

CDR3 nucleotide sequence: TGTGCCAGCAGCTCGGCGTCTGGGGTCAATCCGCCCCAGCATTTT. It translates to CASSSASGVNPPQHF. The V gene is TRBV11-2, the J gene TRBJ1-5; D gene uncertain. This CDR3 contains 15 residues. Germline values: CDR1 SGHAT, CDR2 FQNNGV.